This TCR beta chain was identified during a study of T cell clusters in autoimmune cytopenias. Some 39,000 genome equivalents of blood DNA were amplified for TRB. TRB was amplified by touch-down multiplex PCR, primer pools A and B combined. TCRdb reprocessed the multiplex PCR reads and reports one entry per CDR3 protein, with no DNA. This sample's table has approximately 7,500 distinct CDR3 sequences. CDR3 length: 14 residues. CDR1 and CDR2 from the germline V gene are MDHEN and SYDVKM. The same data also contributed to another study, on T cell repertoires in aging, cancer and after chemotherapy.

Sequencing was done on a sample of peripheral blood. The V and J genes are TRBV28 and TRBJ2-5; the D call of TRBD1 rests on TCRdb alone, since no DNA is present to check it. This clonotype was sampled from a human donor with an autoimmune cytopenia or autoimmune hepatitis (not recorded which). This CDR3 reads CASSSDRPEETQYF.